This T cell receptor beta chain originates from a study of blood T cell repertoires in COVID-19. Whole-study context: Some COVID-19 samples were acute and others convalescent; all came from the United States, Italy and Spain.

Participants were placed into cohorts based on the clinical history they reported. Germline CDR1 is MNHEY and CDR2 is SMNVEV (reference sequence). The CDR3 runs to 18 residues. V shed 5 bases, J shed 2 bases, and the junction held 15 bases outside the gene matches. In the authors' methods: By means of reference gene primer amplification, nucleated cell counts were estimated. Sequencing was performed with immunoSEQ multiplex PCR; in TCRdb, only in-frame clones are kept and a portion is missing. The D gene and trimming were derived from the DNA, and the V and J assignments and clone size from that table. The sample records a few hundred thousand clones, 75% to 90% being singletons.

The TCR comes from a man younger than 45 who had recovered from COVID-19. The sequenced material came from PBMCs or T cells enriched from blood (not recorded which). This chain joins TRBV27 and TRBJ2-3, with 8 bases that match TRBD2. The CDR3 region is CASSPPWAGGFITDTQYF. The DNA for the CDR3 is TGTGCCAGCAGTCCCCCCTGGGCGGGAGGTTTTATCACAGATACGCAGTATTTT.